This is a list of T cell receptor beta chains from one sample in a study of CD8 T cells in ankylosing spondylitis. TCRdb re-derived calls from the 5' RACE reads in MiXCR, one entry per CDR3 protein. Of 80,000 to 100,000 distinct CDR3 sequences in the sample, around 10% were seen once. Sequencing was performed on blood, either unsorted or a sorted T cell fraction (not recorded which). All receptors come from a male donor with ankylosing spondylitis or in good health (not recorded which). Both conserved end residues are part of each CDR3. A D gene is named only where the DNA matches it firmly. Only part of the rows carry a size: once, few, many, or a class if the clone is expanded.

clone_size,j_call,v_call,d_call,cdr3_nt,cdr3_aa
many,TRBJ1-5,TRBV10-3,NA,TGTGCCATCAGTGAGTCGTCACTTAGCAATCAGCCCCAGCATTTT,CAISESSLSNQPQHF
many,TRBJ1-6,TRBV3-1,NA,TGTGCCAGCAGCCCGGGACCGACCAATTCACCCCTCCACTTT,CASSPGPTNSPLHF
many,TRBJ2-7,TRBV28,TRBD1,TGTGCCAGCAGCCCGTGGGACAGGGGGCCCGACGAGCAGTACTTC,CASSPWDRGPDEQYF
many,TRBJ2-1,TRBV9,NA,TGTGCCAGCAGCGTAGGCGGCCGGTACAATGAGCAGTTCTTC,CASSVGGRYNEQFF
few,TRBJ2-7,TRBV19,NA,TGTGCCAGTAGTGTGGCAGGGAGCTCCTACGAGCAGTACTTC,CASSVAGSSYEQYF
NA,TRBJ1-2,TRBV30,NA,TGTGCCTGGAGTCCTGGACAGTACTATGGCTACACCTTC,CAWSPGQYYGYTF
many,TRBJ2-1,TRBV2,NA,TGTGCCAGCAGTGAAGCGCGTGGAGGGGGAGGTTACAATGAGCAGTTCTTC,CASSEARGGGGYNEQFF
many,TRBJ1-3,TRBV20-1,NA,TGCAGTGCTAGAGATTCCCGTTTTCCCTCTGGAAACACCATATATTTT,CSARDSRFPSGNTIYF
many,TRBJ2-5,TRBV6-1,NA,TGTGCCAGCAGTGACCGAACCGGGACCCAGTACTTC,CASSDRTGTQYF
many,TRBJ2-1,TRBV12-3/TRBV12-4,TRBD2,TGTGCCAGCTCTACTAGCGGGGGGGGCAATGAGCAGTTCTTC,CASSTSGGGNEQFF
few,TRBJ1-6,TRBV29-1,NA,TGCAGCGTTGATGAGGGGGACACCCTCCACTTT,CSVDEGDTLHF
many,TRBJ2-4,TRBV2,NA,TGTGCCAGCAGTGACGGGGGGCGATTCGACAAAAACATTCAGTACTTC,CASSDGGRFDKNIQYF
many,TRBJ1-6,TRBV6-1,NA,TGTGCCAGCAGTGAGGTTCAGGGTTGGAATTCACCCCTCCACTTT,CASSEVQGWNSPLHF
NA,TRBJ2-7,TRBV24-1,NA,TGTGCCACCAGTGGAGGTTCCTACGAGCAGTACTTC,CATSGGSYEQYF
many,TRBJ1-1,TRBV7-3,NA,TGTGCCAGCAGCTTAAGCCCCCCTCGGGGCTACACTGAAGCTTTCTTT,CASSLSPPRGYTEAFF
NA,TRBJ2-3,TRBV7-2,TRBD2,TGTGCCAGCAGCGCTAGCGGGGAGGGGGGTACGCAGTATTTT,CASSASGEGGTQYF
many,TRBJ2-3,TRBV12-5,NA,TGTGCTAGTGGTTTGGGGCTAGCGACAGATACGCAGTATTTT,CASGLGLATDTQYF
NA,TRBJ1-1,TRBV6-6,TRBD1,TGTGCCAGCAGTTACGACAGGGGGCAAGCTTTCTTT,CASSYDRGQAFF
few,TRBJ2-3,TRBV18,TRBD1,TGTGCCAGCTCAGCATCCCGGGACAGTGCCGGTTGGACGCAGTATTTT,CASSASRDSAGWTQYF
many,TRBJ2-5,TRBV5-1,NA,TGCGCCAGCAGCTTGGATTGGGGAACCCAGTACTTC,CASSLDWGTQYF
many,TRBJ1-2,TRBV12-3/TRBV12-4,NA,TGTGCCAGCAGTTTCCAAGGGGTGAATGGCTACACCTTC,CASSFQGVNGYTF
few,TRBJ2-1,TRBV6-2/TRBV6-3,TRBD1,TGTGCCAGCAGCTGGGACAGTCATACAACTCGCGATGAGCAGTTCTTC,CASSWDSHTTRDEQFF
many,TRBJ1-5,TRBV4-1,NA,TGCGCCAGCAGCCCCTGGGCAGGGGAGCCATATCAGCCCCAGCATTTT,CASSPWAGEPYQPQHF
many,TRBJ2-1,TRBV5-1,NA,TGCGCCAGCAGCCCCCCAGCAAGCGTCCTAATTTACAATGAGCAGTTCTTC,CASSPPASVLIYNEQFF
few,TRBJ2-2,TRBV19,NA,TGTGCCAGTAGTAGAGGAATACGCACCGGGGAGCTGTTTTTT,CASSRGIRTGELFF
many,TRBJ2-3,TRBV15,NA,TGTGCCACCAGCCTTAGGGAGCGAGATACGCAGTATTTT,CATSLRERDTQYF
many,TRBJ1-2,TRBV24-1,NA,TGTGCCACCAGTCCCGGTTCCTATGGCTACACCTTC,CATSPGSYGYTF
many,TRBJ2-2,TRBV2,NA,TGTGCCAGCAGTGGATGGCAGACCACGAACACCGGGGAGCTGTTTTTT,CASSGWQTTNTGELFF
many,TRBJ1-1,TRBV30,NA,TGTGCCTGGAGCGAGACTAACACTGAAGCTTTCTTT,CAWSETNTEAFF
NA,TRBJ2-3,TRBV3-1,NA,TGTGCCAGCAGCCAAGAGCCTAGCGCGACAGATGCGCAGTATTTT,CASSQEPSATDAQYF
NA,TRBJ1-6,TRBV4-1,NA,TGCGCCAGCAGCCAAGTCTCACCGGATAATTCACCCCTCCACTTT,CASSQVSPDNSPLHF
many,TRBJ2-1,TRBV14,TRBD1,TGTGCCAGCAGCCCGGCCGGGACAGCTTGGTACAATGAGCAGTTCTTC,CASSPAGTAWYNEQFF
few,TRBJ2-2,TRBV11-2,TRBD1,TGTGCCAGCAGCTTAGAGGTGCTAGGGGGCGAAACCGGGGAGCTGTTTTTT,CASSLEVLGGETGELFF
many,TRBJ1-5,TRBV7-9,NA,TGTGCCAGCAGCCCAGGAGGACGGGACAATCAGCCCCAGCATTTT,CASSPGGRDNQPQHF
many,TRBJ2-3,TRBV7-9,TRBD2,TGTGCCAGCAGCTCGTTCCCGGGACTACATTTCGCAGATACGCAGTATTTT,CASSSFPGLHFADTQYF
NA,TRBJ2-3,TRBV3-1,TRBD2,TGTGCCAGCAGCCTCCCAGCGGGGTCGAGCACAGATACGCAGTATTTT,CASSLPAGSSTDTQYF
many,TRBJ2-1,TRBV11-1,TRBD1,TGTGCCAGCAGCCGGGACAGAGACAATGAGCAGTTCTTC,CASSRDRDNEQFF